This T cell receptor beta chain stems from a study of T cells after yellow fever vaccination. This clonotype was found a few times. Germline CDR1 reads LNHDA; CDR2 reads SQIVND (reference sequence). The length of the CDR3 is 13 residues. V was pared by 9 bases and J by 8 bases, with 17 bases between. One entry per CDR3 protein results from TCRdb running MiXCR on the 5' RACE reads. The table lists fewer than 650,000 distinct CDR3 sequences, roughly 22% of them singletons. This receptor was obtained from a man between 18 and 35 years old who received the YFV17D yellow fever vaccine. The specimen was PBMCs, collected roughly 20 days after the first yellow fever vaccination. This chain uses TRBV19 with TRBJ2-4, with a weak D call TRBD1 (6 bases). The CDR3 DNA is TGTGCCAGCAAAAAGGGGGTAGAGGACATTCAGTACTTC. It is translated as CASKKGVEDIQYF.